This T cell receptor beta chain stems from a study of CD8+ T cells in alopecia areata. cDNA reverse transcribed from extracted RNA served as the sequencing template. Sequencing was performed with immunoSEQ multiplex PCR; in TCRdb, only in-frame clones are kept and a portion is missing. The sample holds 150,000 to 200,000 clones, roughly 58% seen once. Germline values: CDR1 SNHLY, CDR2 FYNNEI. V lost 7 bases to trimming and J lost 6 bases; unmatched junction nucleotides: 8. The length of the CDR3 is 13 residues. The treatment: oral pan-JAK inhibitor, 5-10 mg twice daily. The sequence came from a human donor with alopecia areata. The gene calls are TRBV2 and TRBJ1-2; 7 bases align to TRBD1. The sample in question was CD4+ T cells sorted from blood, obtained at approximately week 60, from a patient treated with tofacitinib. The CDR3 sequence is CASTGQSRDGYTF. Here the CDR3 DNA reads TGTGCCAGCACGGGACAGTCGAGGGATGGCTACACCTTC. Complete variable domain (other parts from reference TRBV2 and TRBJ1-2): EPEVTQTPSHQVTQMGQEVILRCVPISNHLYFYWYRQILGQKVEFLVSFYNNEISEKSEIFDDQFSVERPDGSNFTLKIRSTKLEDSAMYFCASTGQSRDGYTFGSGTRLTVV.